This entry concerns a single T cell receptor beta chain. This receptor's antigen is unknown. This sample was included in a study of monozygotic twins with inflammatory bowel disease (dated by TCRdb to between 2019 and 2020). With respect to the entire study: A total of approximately 28 monozygotic twin pairs were included in the full study, comprising nine German pairs (four IBD-concordant, five IBD-discordant) and 19 IBD-discordant Danish pairs. The search for disease-associated traits relied mainly on comparing, within discordant pairs, IBD patients with their genetically identical healthy co-twins. Each individual had, on average, about 151 000 unique TCRalpha sequences and 181 000 unique TCRbeta sequences available for analysis. The investigation overall reported the following: IBD patients had lower TCRbeta repertoire diversity, measured by the inverse Simpson index, than their healthy co-twins. No single strong signal or clonotype linked to IBD turned up in the results, so the idea that one exists was not supported. The analysis was unable to tell different T cell subtypes apart. Because patients were on differing immunosuppressive treatments, the repertoires may have picked up extra background noise and inter-individual variability. Compared with healthy twins, IBD patients shared fewer clonotypes with other individuals, and the difference was most pronounced in patients with signs of disease activity. Concordant and discordant twins showed no difference in repertoire similarity, possibly because of limited statistical power.

Reading from cysteine to phenylalanine, the CDR3 counts 17 amino acids. No DNA accompanies this entry. Per the germline V gene (reference sequence), LNHNV is the CDR1 and YYDKDF is the CDR2. The library was produced with 5' RACE. The input for every TCR library was approximately 3,500 ng of total RNA. For each sample, cDNA was synthesized in eight separate reactions using SMARTScribe reverse transcriptase. During cDNA synthesis, template switching was used to introduce unique molecular identifiers that contained a 6-nucleotide sample barcode. Two nested PCRs of 16 and 9 cycles amplified the TCRalpha and TCRbeta cDNA, and bead purification followed each PCR. Before amplification, the cDNA was treated with uracil DNA-glycosylase and purified using the QIAquick PCR purification kit. The second PCR was the step at which Illumina TruSeq-compatible adapters and sample-specific barcodes were added. Library quality and concentration were checked on TapeStation and Qubit, and libraries were pooled at around 5.3 ng each. Pooled libraries were sequenced on an Illumina HiSeq2500 single-index Rapid Run with 2 x 100 bp reads and custom sequencing primers. Per the authors' processing: UMI-based consensus assembly with MiGEC version 1.2.6 was used to correct PCR and sequencing errors. MiXCR version 2.1.1 was used to carry out V(D)J alignment, clonotype assembly and CDR3 extraction. To normalise gene usage, clonotype sharing and MAIT/NKT TCR abundance, the analysis used the top 1000, 10 000 and 20 000 clonotypes per sample. Diversity was computed as the inverse Simpson index with the vegan R package after downsampling to 27 000 UMIs. Paired Mann-Whitney U tests were applied to discordant twin pairs, with Benjamini-Hochberg correction for multiple testing. One entry per CDR3 protein sequence results from the TCRdb reprocessing of the reads, with DNA left out. For this entry, the V and J calls and clone size follow TCRdb and not the study's own pipeline. The sample has approximately 400,000 distinct CDR3 sequences on record. 2% to 2.5% of the sample comes from the top ten.

A roughly 2.5 ml peripheral blood sample was drawn into PAXgene tubes per donor and stored at -80°C. Total RNA was isolated from whole blood with the PAXgene blood miRNA kit on an automated QIAcube, without T cell sorting. Peripheral blood from monozygotic twin pairs who were concordant or discordant for inflammatory bowel disease underwent deep TCRalpha and TCRbeta repertoire profiling using unique molecular barcoding. Smoking habits were recorded for all twin pairs, and each individual was classified as a current, former or never smoker. The receptor was derived from a human donor with ulcerative colitis or Crohn's disease, or a healthy co-twin of an affected twin (not recorded which). What was sequenced was blood. This sequence uses TRBV15 and TRBJ2-1. CDR3 sequence: CATSRDFASSAYNEQFF.